This TCR beta chain was sequenced for a study of T cell responses to AZD1222 COVID-19 vaccine. Overall study results and limits: Donors in the cohort were predominantly white British and more often female, and clonal diversity was possibly underestimated.

CDR1 is LGHNA and CDR2 is YSLEER in the germline V gene. V was clipped by 4 bases and J by 7 bases; unmatched bases: 16. This CDR3 region has 18 residues. With respect to this clone: Its matching antigen is unknown.

This table comes from immunoSEQ multiplex PCR, and its TCRdb copy is limited to in-frame clones, with some not included. Here the sample spans some 180,000 clones, 70% to 90% being singletons. The rearrangement links TRBV4-3 to TRBJ1-3, with 10 positions matching TRBD1. This clonotype was obtained from an adult in good health. Source: peripheral blood, taken on day 0 of AZD1222 vaccination. The CDR3 is CASSPGTGAQEIPNTIYF. In DNA form, the CDR3 reads TGCGCCAGCAGCCCCGGGACAGGGGCGCAGGAGATACCGAACACCATATATTTT.